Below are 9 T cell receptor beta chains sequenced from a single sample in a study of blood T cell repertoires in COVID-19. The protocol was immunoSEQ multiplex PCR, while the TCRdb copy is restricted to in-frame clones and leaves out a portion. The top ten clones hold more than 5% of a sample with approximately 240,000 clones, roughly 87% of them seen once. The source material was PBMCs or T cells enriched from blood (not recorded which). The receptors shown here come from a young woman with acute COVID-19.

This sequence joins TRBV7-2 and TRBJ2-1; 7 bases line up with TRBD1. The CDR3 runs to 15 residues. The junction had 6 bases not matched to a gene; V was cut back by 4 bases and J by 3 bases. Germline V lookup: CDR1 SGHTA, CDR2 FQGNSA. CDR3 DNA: TGTGCCAGCAGCTCCTACCGACAGGGCTACAATGAGCAGTTCTTC. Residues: CASSSYRQGYNEQFF.

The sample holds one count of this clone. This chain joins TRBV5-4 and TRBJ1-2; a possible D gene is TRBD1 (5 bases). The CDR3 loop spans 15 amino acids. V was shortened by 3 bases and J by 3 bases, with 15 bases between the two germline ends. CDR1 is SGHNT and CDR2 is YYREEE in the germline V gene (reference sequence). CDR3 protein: CASSSRQGGDYGYTF. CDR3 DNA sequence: TGTGCCAGCAGCTCGCGGCAGGGTGGAGACTATGGCTACACCTTC.

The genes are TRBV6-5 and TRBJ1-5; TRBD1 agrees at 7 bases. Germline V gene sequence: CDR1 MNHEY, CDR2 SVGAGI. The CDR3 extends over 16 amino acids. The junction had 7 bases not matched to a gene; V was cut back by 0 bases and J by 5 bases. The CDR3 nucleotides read TGTGCCAGCAGTTACTCGTCTCAGGGGGGACATCAGCCCCAGCATTTT. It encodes CASSYSSQGGHQPQHF.

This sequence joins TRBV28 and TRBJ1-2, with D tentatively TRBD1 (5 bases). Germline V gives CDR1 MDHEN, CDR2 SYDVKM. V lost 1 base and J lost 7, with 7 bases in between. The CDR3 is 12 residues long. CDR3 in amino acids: CASSLYGGGYTF. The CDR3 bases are TGTGCCAGCAGTTTATACGGGGGTGGCTACACCTTC.

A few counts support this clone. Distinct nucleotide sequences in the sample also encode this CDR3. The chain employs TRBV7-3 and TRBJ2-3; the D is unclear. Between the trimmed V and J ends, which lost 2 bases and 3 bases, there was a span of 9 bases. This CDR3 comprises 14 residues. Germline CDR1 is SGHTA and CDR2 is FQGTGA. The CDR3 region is CASSLSGSTDTQYF. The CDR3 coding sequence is TGTGCCAGCAGCTTATCGGGTTCGACAGATACGCAGTATTTT.

CDR3 nucleotide sequence: TGTGCCAGCAGCTTATACGGGTCGCACACTGAAGCTTTCTTT. Protein sequence: CASSLYGSHTEAFF. The chain is built from TRBV7-2 and TRBJ1-1; D not certain. The ends were cut back, 2 bases at V and 3 bases at J, with 10 bases in the middle. The CDR3 loop spans 14 amino acids. The germline V gene has CDR1 SGHTA and CDR2 FQGNSA.

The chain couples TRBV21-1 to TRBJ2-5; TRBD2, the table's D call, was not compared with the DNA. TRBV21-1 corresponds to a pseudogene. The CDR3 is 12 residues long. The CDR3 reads CARGDHRETQYF. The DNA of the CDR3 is TGTGCCAGGGGAGATCACCGAGAGACCCAGTACTTC.

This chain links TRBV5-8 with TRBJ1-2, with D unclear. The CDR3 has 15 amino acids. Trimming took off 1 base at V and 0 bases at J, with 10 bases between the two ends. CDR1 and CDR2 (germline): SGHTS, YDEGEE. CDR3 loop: CASSLQARANYGYTF. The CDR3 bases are TGTGCCAGCAGCTTGCAAGCGCGGGCTAACTATGGCTACACCTTC.

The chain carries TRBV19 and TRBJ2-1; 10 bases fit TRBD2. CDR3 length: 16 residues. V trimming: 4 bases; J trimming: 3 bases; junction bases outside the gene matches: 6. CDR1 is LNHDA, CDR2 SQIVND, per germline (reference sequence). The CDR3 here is CASSTRRTSGYNEQFF. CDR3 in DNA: TGTGCCAGTAGTACTCGTCGGACTAGCGGCTACAATGAGCAGTTCTTC.